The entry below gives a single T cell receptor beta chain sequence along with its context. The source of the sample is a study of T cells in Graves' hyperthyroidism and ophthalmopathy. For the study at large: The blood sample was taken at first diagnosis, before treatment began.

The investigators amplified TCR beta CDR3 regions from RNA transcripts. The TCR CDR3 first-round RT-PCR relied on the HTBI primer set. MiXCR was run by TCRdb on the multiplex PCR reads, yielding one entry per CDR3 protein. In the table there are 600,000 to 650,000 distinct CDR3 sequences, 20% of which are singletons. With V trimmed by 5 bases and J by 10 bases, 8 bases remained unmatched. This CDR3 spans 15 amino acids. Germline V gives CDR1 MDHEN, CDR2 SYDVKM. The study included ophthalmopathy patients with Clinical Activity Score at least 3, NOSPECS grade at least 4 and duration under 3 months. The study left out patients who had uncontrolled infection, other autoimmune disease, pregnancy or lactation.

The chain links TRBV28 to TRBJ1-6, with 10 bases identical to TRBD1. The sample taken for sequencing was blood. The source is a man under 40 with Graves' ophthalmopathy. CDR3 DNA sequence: TGTGCCAGCAGTCCCCCAGGACAGGGGGAATCACCCCTCCACTTT. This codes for CASSPPGQGESPLHF.